The T cell receptor beta chain described here comes from a study of T cells after yellow fever vaccination. For TCR, cDNA came from 5'RACE template switching, which added a universal primer site and UMIs. MiXCR, run by TCRdb on the 5' RACE reads, gives a single entry per CDR3 protein. The table lists hundreds of thousands of distinct CDR3 sequences, 11% of them singletons. The germline gives CDR1 MNHNS, CDR2 SASEGT. Trimming stripped 6 bases from V and 2 bases from J, with 15 bases between. The CDR3 is 15 amino acids. This clonotype was seen only a few times. Specimen: PBMCs, collected on the day of the first yellow fever vaccination. The gene calls are TRBV6-1 and TRBJ2-3; no clear D gene. The TCR originated in a man younger than 35 who received the YFV17D yellow fever vaccine. For the CDR3, the DNA is TGTGCCAGCAGGAAAGGCCGAGCTCCCACAGATACGCAGTATTTT. Translated, it gives CASRKGRAPTDTQYF.